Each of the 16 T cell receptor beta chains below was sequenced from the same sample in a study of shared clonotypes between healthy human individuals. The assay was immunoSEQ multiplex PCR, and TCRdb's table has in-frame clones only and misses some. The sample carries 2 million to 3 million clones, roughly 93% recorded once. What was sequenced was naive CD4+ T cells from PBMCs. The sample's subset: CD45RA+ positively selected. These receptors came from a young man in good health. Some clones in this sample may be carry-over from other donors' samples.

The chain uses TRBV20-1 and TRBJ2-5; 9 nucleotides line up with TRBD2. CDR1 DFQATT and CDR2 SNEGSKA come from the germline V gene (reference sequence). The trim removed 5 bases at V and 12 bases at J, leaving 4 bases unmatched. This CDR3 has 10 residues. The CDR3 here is CSAVGLAKYF. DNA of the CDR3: TGCAGTGCTGTAGGACTAGCGAAGTACTTC.

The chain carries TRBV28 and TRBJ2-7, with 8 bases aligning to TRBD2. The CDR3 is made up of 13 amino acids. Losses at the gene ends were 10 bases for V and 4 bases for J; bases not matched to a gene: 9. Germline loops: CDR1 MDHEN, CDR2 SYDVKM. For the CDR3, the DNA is TGTGCCATATGTCGCCCGGGAGGGTACGAGCAGTACTTC. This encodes CAICRPGGYEQYF.

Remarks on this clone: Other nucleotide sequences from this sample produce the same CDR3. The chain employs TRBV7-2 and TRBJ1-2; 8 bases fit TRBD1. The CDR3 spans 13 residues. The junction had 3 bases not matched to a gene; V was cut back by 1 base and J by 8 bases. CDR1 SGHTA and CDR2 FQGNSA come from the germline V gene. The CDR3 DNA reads TGTGCCAGCAGCTTAGACAGGGGGGGAGGCTACACCTTC. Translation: CASSLDRGGGYTF.

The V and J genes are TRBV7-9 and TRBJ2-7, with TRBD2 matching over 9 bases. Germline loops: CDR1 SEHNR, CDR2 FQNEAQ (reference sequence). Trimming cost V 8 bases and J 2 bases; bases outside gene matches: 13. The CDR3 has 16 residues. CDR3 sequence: CASELFGGGRAYEQYF. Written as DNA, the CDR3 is TGTGCCAGCGAACTTTTCGGGGGCGGGAGGGCCTACGAGCAGTACTTC.

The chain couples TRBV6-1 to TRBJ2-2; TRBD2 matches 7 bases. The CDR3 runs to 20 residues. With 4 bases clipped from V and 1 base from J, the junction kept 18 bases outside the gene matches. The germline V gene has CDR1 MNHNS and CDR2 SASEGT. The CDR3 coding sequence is TGTGCCAGCAGTGGAGAATGGGGCCGGCTAGCGGCAAGGAACACCGGGGAGCTGTTTTTT. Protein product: CASSGEWGRLAARNTGELFF.

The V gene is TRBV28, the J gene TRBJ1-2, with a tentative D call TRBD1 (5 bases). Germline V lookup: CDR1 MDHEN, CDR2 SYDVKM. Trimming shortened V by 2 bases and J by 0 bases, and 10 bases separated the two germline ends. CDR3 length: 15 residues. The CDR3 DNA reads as TGTGCCAGCAGTTTAGGGATGGGACCTAACTATGGCTACACCTTC. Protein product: CASSLGMGPNYGYTF.

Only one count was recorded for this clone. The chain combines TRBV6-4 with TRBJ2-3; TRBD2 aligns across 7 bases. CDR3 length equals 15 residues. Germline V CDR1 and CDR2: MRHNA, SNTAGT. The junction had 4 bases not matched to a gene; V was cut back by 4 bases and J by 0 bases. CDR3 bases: TGTGCCAGCAGTGGCGGAGCGGGAAGCACAGATACGCAGTATTTT. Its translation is CASSGGAGSTDTQYF.

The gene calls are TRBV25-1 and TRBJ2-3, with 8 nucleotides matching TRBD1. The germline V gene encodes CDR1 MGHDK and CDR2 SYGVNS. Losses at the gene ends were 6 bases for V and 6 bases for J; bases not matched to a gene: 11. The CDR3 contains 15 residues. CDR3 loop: CASSSTGAAGDTQYF. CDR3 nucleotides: TGTGCCAGCAGCTCGACAGGGGCTGCCGGGGATACGCAGTATTTT.

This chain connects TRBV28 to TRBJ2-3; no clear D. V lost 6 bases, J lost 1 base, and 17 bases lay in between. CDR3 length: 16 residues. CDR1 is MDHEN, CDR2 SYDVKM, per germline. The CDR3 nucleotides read TGTGCCAGCAGAAAAACAGCCCGTTCGGGCACAGATACGCAGTATTTT. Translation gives CASRKTARSGTDTQYF.

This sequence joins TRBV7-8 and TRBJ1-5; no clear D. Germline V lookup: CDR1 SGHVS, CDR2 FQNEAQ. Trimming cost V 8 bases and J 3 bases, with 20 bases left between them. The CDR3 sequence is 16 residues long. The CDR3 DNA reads TGTGCCAGCTTGGTCGGGGAGGGAGTAGACAATCAGCCCCAGCATTTT. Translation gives CASLVGEGVDNQPQHF.

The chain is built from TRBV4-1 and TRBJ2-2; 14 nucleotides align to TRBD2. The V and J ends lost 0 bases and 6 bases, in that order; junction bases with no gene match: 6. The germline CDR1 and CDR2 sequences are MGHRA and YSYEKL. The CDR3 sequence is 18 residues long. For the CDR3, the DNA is TGCGCCAGCAGCCAAGAAATGGGACTAGCGGGAGTGGCCGGGGAGCTGTTTTTT. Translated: CASSQEMGLAGVAGELFF.

CDR3 sequence reads: CATWDRGEDYGYTF. CDR3 in DNA: TGCGCCACCTGGGACAGGGGAGAGGACTATGGCTACACCTTC. This chain uses TRBV5-1 with TRBJ1-2, with 10 positions matching TRBD1. The CDR3 has 14 amino acids. The ends lost 9 bases at V and 3 bases at J; junction bases unmatched: 8. Per germline, CDR1 SGHRS and CDR2 YFSETQ. The whole variable domain, remainder taken from reference TRBV5-1 and TRBJ1-2, is KAGVTQTPRYLIKTRGQQVTLSCSPISGHRSVSWYQQTPGQGLQFLFEYFSETQRNKGNFPGRFSGRQFSNSRSEMNVSTLELGDSALYLCATWDRGEDYGYTFGSGTRLTVV.

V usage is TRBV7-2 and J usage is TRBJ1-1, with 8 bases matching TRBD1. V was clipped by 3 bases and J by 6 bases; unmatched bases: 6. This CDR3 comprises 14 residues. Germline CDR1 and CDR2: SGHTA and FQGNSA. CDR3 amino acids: CASSLGQVLAEAFF. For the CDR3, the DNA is TGTGCCAGCAGCTTGGGACAGGTTTTGGCTGAAGCTTTCTTT.

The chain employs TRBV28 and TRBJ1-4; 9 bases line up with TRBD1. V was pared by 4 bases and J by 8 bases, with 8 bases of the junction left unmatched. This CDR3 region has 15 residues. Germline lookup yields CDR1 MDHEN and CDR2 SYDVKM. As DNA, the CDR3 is TGTGCCAGCAGTTCACAACAGGGGGCAATAGAAAAACTGTTTTTT. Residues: CASSSQQGAIEKLFF.

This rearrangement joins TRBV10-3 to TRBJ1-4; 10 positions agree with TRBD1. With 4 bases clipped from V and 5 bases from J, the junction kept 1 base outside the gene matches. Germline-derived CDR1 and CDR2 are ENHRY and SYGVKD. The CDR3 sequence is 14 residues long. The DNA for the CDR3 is TGTGCCATCAGTGGGGACAGGGGAAATGAAAAACTGTTTTTT. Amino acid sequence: CAISGDRGNEKLFF.

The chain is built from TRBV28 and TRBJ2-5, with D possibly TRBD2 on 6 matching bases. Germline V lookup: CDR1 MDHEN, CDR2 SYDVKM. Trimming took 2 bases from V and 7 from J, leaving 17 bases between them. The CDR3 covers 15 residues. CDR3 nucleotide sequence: TGTGCCAGCAGTTTAGGTAGCGGAGGCGGACGGACCCAGTACTTC. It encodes CASSLGSGGGRTQYF.